The 30 T cell receptor beta chains listed next were all sequenced from one sample in a study of blood T cell repertoires in COVID-19. Clones were sequenced by immunoSEQ multiplex PCR, and TCRdb holds only the in-frame ones, with some missing. The sample lists about 220,000 clones; approximately 85% were seen once. Sequences were obtained from peripheral blood. The receptors derive from an older woman with COVID-19, enrolled during active disease.

This chain connects TRBV7-9 to TRBJ2-7; 7 nucleotides agree with TRBD1. Germline CDR1 reads SEHNR; CDR2 reads FQNEAQ (reference sequence). With 2 bases clipped from V and 3 bases from J, the junction kept 7 bases outside the gene matches. The CDR3 is 15 residues long. CDR3 loop: CASSLLETGYYEQYF. The CDR3 DNA follows: TGTGCCAGCAGCTTACTAGAGACAGGGTACTACGAGCAGTACTTC.

The chain combines TRBV5-1 with TRBJ2-7; possible D gene TRBD1, 5 bases. CDR3 length: 13 amino acids. Germline assignment: CDR1 SGHRS and CDR2 YFSETQ. V lost 7 bases and J lost 5, with 16 bases in between. CDR3 in DNA: TGCGCCAGCTCAGGGAACCCATCCAACGAGCAGTACTTC. This gives the protein CASSGNPSNEQYF.

This rearrangement joins TRBV11-2 to TRBJ2-1, with D possibly TRBD2 on 7 matching bases. Germline CDR1 and CDR2: SGHAT and FQNNGV. Trimming shortened V by 5 bases and J by 5 bases, and 19 bases separated the two germline ends. CDR3 size: 16 residues. Here the CDR3 DNA reads TGTGCCAGCAGCCAACAAGGGGGGGAATTAGACAATGAGCAGTTCTTC. Translated: CASSQQGGELDNEQFF.

This clone appeared once. The chain has TRBV7-9 and TRBJ1-2; 7 bases map to TRBD1. The V gene's germline CDR1 is SEHNR and CDR2 FQNEAQ (reference sequence). CDR3 size: 15 residues. Trimming at V came to 3 bases and at J to 4 bases, leaving 8 bases not matched to a gene. CDR3 coding DNA: TGTGCCAGCAGCTTTGACAGGGCGGGGACCTATGGCTACACCTTC. Translating it yields CASSFDRAGTYGYTF.

The V call is TRBV7-9, the J call TRBJ1-3; the D is unclear. The CDR3 consists of 15 residues. The germline V gene has CDR1 SEHNR and CDR2 FQNEAQ (reference sequence). The ends were cut back, 2 bases at V and 3 bases at J, with 11 bases in the middle. In DNA, the CDR3 is TGTGCCAGCAGCTTATCCAGGAAAAGTGGAAACACCATATATTTT. Protein sequence: CASSLSRKSGNTIYF.

The gene calls are TRBV7-2 and TRBJ2-3, with D maybe TRBD2 (5 bases). The V end was cut by 2 bases, the J end by 2 bases, with 14 bases between. Germline V lookup: CDR1 SGHTA, CDR2 FQGNSA. The CDR3 extends over 16 amino acids. CDR3: CASSLNGGGNTDTQYF. The CDR3 nucleotides read TGTGCCAGCAGCTTAAATGGAGGCGGAAACACAGATACGCAGTATTTT.

This chain connects TRBV11-1 to TRBJ2-1; 9 bases agree with TRBD1. The germline V gene has CDR1 SGHAT and CDR2 FQDESV (reference sequence). This CDR3 has 15 amino acids. V was clipped by 5 bases and J by 3 bases; unmatched bases: 5. CDR3 sequence reads: CASSPRDRVYNEQFF. CDR3 DNA sequence: TGTGCCAGCAGCCCAAGGGACAGGGTCTACAATGAGCAGTTCTTC.

The chain employs TRBV5-6 and TRBJ2-7; possibly TRBD2 for D (6 bases). The germline V and J ends were trimmed by 2 bases and 2 bases, with 14 bases remaining between them. The length of the CDR3 is 15 residues. CDR1 SGHDT and CDR2 YYEEEE come from the germline V gene. CDR3 sequence reads: CASSLNGGTPYEQYF. The CDR3 bases are TGTGCCAGCAGCTTAAACGGGGGAACCCCCTACGAGCAGTACTTC.

This clone has a single count. V and J are TRBV29-1 and TRBJ1-1; D is possibly TRBD1 (6 bases). This CDR3 region has 16 residues. V was clipped by 0 bases and J by 2 bases, with 16 bases between them. Germline values: CDR1 SQVTM, CDR2 ANQGSEA. CDR3 residues: CSVEDLPGGGNTEAFF. The DNA of the CDR3 is TGCAGCGTTGAAGATCTTCCGGGGGGCGGAAACACTGAAGCTTTCTTT.

The J gene is TRBJ1-1, the V gene TRBV18; TRBD1 aligns across 7 bases. The V and J ends lost 3 bases and 3 bases, in that order; junction bases with no gene match: 10. Looked up from germline, CDR1 is KGHSH and CDR2 is LQKENI. This CDR3 contains 16 residues. CDR3 sequence reads: CASSPRQGPGDTEAFF. CDR3 sequence (DNA): TGTGCCAGCTCACCCCGACAGGGACCGGGGGACACTGAAGCTTTCTTT.

The chain recombines TRBV11-2 with TRBJ2-1, with a weak D call TRBD2 (6 bases). This CDR3 spans 15 amino acids. With 5 bases removed from V and 0 bases from J, the gap between germline ends came to 11 bases. Per germline, CDR1 SGHAT and CDR2 FQNNGV. CDR3 coding DNA: TGTGCCAGCAGCCCCGGGACTGTCTCCTACAATGAGCAGTTCTTC. Its protein is CASSPGTVSYNEQFF.

The table lists this clone with a few counts. J is TRBJ1-5 and V is TRBV5-8; 7 nucleotides match TRBD1. CDR3 size: 15 residues. Germline V gene lookup returns CDR1 SGHTS and CDR2 YDEGEE. The trim removed 4 bases at V and 9 bases at J, leaving 13 bases unmatched. CDR3 residues: CASSEGTVARGPQHF. CDR3 nucleotide sequence: TGTGCCAGCAGCGAAGGGACAGTAGCCCGTGGGCCCCAGCATTTT.

This clone came up a few times. The rearrangement uses TRBV4-1 and TRBJ1-1; 7 bases line up with TRBD1. The V gene end was trimmed by 1 base and the J gene end by 8 bases; junction bases not matched to a gene: 4. Germline V gene lookup returns CDR1 MGHRA and CDR2 YSYEKL. This CDR3 is built from 13 residues. The CDR3 reads CASSQVQDREAFF. As DNA, the CDR3 is TGCGCCAGCAGCCAAGTACAGGACAGGGAAGCTTTCTTT.

The chain combines TRBV27 with TRBJ2-7, with D possibly being TRBD1 (5 bases). Germline V lookup: CDR1 MNHEY, CDR2 SMNVEV (reference sequence). V was trimmed by 6 bases and J by 6 bases, leaving 30 bases between them. This CDR3 is built from 18 residues. The CDR3 DNA follows: TGTGCCAGCAGCAGGAAATTAATAACAAGTGCAGGGCCTGGCGAGCAGTACTTC. Translated, it gives CASSRKLITSAGPGEQYF.

The chain joins TRBV6-2 or TRBV6-3 to TRBJ2-6; 9 nucleotides match TRBD1. The CDR3 runs 17 residues. Germline V gene lookup returns CDR1 MNHEY and CDR2 SVGEGT. The ends lost 5 bases at V and 0 bases at J; junction bases unmatched: 5. The CDR3 sequence is CASSPTGGASGANVLTF. The CDR3 nucleotides are TGTGCCAGCAGTCCCACAGGGGGCGCCTCTGGGGCCAACGTCCTGACTTTC.

The chain carries TRBV7-9 and TRBJ1-1, with D perhaps TRBD1 (5 bases). Looked up from germline, CDR1 is SEHNR and CDR2 is FQNEAQ (reference sequence). V shed 5 bases and J shed 1 base, with 17 bases lying between them. This CDR3 has 16 residues. CDR3 coding DNA: TGTGCCAGCAGCCCCGGCCAAACAGGAAGGAACACTGAAGCTTTCTTT. Translated: CASSPGQTGRNTEAFF.

The chain employs TRBV7-2 and TRBJ2-1; no definite D call. This CDR3 has 14 amino acids. The ends were cut back, 1 base at V and 7 bases at J, with 11 bases in the middle. In germline, CDR1 is SGHTA, CDR2 FQGNSA. This CDR3 reads CASSLVALNNEQFF. The DNA for the CDR3 is TGTGCCAGCAGCTTAGTGGCCCTTAATAATGAGCAGTTCTTC. The full variable domain, in which reference TRBV7-2 and TRBJ2-1 provide the parts outside the CDR3, is GAGVSQSPSNKVTEKGKDVELRCDPISGHTALYWYRQSLGQGLEFLIYFQGNSAPDKSGLPSDRFSAERTGGSVSTLTIQRTQQEDSAVYLCASSLVALNNEQFFGPGTRLTVL.

The chain uses TRBV4-3 and TRBJ2-4; 12 bases match TRBD2. CDR1 LGHNA and CDR2 YSLEER come from the germline V gene. J was trimmed by 6 bases and V by 2 bases; bases with no gene match: 2. The CDR3 spans 15 residues. The CDR3 nucleotides read TGCGCCAGCAGCCAACTACTAGCGGGGGGAAACATTCAGTACTTC. Translation gives CASSQLLAGGNIQYF.

The rearrangement uses TRBV29-1 and TRBJ2-5, with D tentatively TRBD1 (6 bases). Germline CDR1 is SQVTM and CDR2 is ANQGSEA. CDR3 size: 12 residues. V lost 6 bases to trimming and J lost 0 bases, with 8 bases between them. The CDR3 bases are TGCAGCGTCCAGGGGAACCAAGAGACCCAGTACTTC. Translating gives CSVQGNQETQYF.

The chain recombines TRBV11-2 with TRBJ1-4; 9 positions match TRBD1. J lost 4 bases, V lost 1 base, and 7 bases had no gene match. This CDR3 is 17 amino acids long. The germline gives CDR1 SGHAT, CDR2 FQNNGV. This chain's CDR3 is CASSLVFPDRGNEKLFF. For the CDR3, the DNA is TGTGCCAGCAGCTTAGTTTTTCCGGACAGGGGTAATGAAAAACTGTTTTTT. Full variable domain (remainder filled in from reference TRBV11-2 and TRBJ1-4): EAGVAQSPRYKIIEKRQSVAFWCNPISGHATLYWYQQILGQGPKLLIQFQNNGVVDDSQLPKDRFSAERLKGVDSTLKIQPAKLEDSAVYLCASSLVFPDRGNEKLFFGSGTQLSVL.

The chain links TRBV9 to TRBJ2-1; 9 bases align to TRBD2. CDR1 is SGDLS, CDR2 YYNGEE, per germline. CDR3 length equals 17 residues. Trimming took 4 bases from V and 5 from J; bases not matched to a gene: 13. CDR3 residues: CASSPEGRTSVDNEQFF. DNA for the CDR3: TGTGCCAGCAGCCCCGAGGGCAGGACTAGCGTTGACAATGAGCAGTTCTTC.

This chain joins TRBV21-1 and TRBJ2-1; the D call in the table, TRBD2, was not verified against the DNA. TRBV21-1 is designated a pseudogene. This CDR3 is built from 11 residues. CDR3 sequence reads: CASSSGHEQFF. For the CDR3, the DNA is TGTGCCAGCAGTTCGGGTCATGAGCAGTTCTTC.

The CDR3 DNA follows: TGTGCCATCACCGCCGCAGGGGGCACTGAAGCTTTCTTT. This codes for CAITAAGGTEAFF. The chain uses TRBV10-3 and TRBJ1-1, with TRBD1 identical over 7 bases. Germline V gene lookup returns CDR1 ENHRY and CDR2 SYGVKD. The V and J ends lost 7 bases and 4 bases, in that order; junction bases with no gene match: 6. The CDR3 is 13 amino acids.

The chain carries TRBV7-9 and TRBJ2-5; 8 bases are a match to TRBD2. The CDR3 is 15 amino acids. J lost 2 bases, V lost 5 bases, and 7 bases had no gene match. Germline CDR1 and CDR2: SEHNR and FQNEAQ (reference sequence). Written as DNA, the CDR3 is TGTGCCAGCAGCCTCGCCGGGACTAGTCAAGAGACCCAGTACTTC. Protein product: CASSLAGTSQETQYF. Based on the CDR3 plus reference TRBV7-9 and TRBJ2-5, the full variable domain is DTGVSQNPRHKITKRGQNVTFRCDPISEHNRLYWYRQTLGQGPEFLTYFQNEAQLEKSRLLSDRFSAERPKGSFSTLEIQRTEQGDSAMYLCASSLAGTSQETQYFGPGTRLLVL.

The V gene is TRBV19, the J gene TRBJ1-4; 8 positions match TRBD1. Germline V gene data show CDR1 as LNHDA and CDR2 as SQIVND (reference sequence). V gave up 7 bases and J gave up 7 bases; unmatched junction bases: 8. The CDR3 is 14 residues long. The CDR3 reads CASTTGDWGEKLFF. The CDR3 DNA follows: TGTGCCAGTACGACAGGGGATTGGGGTGAAAAACTGTTTTTT. The whole variable domain, filled in from reference TRBV19 and TRBJ1-4, reads DGGITQSPKYLFRKEGQNVTLSCEQNLNHDAMYWYRQDPGQGLRLIYYSQIVNDFQKGDIAEGYSVSREKKESFPLTVTSAQKNPTAFYLCASTTGDWGEKLFFGSGTQLSVL.

CDR3: CASSLQGGSYEQYF. In DNA, the CDR3 is TGTGCCAGCAGCTTACAAGGGGGTTCCTACGAGCAGTACTTC. This rearrangement joins TRBV7-2 to TRBJ2-7, with a possible D match to TRBD1 (6 bases). This CDR3 is built from 14 residues. From germline, CDR1 is SGHTA and CDR2 FQGNSA. Trimming left V 2 bases short and J 1 base short, with 9 bases between.

The chain uses TRBV10-3 and TRBJ1-2; D might be TRBD1 (5 bases). CDR1 is ENHRY and CDR2 is SYGVKD in the germline V gene. Trimming removed 2 bases at V and 8 bases at J, with 12 bases between. The CDR3 has 13 residues. The CDR3 DNA reads as TGTGCCATCAGTGAGCCGACAGCAAGCGGCTACACCTTC. This gives the protein CAISEPTASGYTF.

The chain employs TRBV29-1 and TRBJ2-1; D not certain. V was shortened by 6 bases and J by 5 bases, with 5 bases between the two germline ends. The CDR3 has 10 amino acids. The V gene's germline CDR1 is SQVTM and CDR2 ANQGSEA. DNA of the CDR3: TGCAGCGTCGCGAACAATGAGCAGTTCTTC. It translates to CSVANNEQFF.

The chain combines TRBV19 with TRBJ2-5; possible D gene TRBD2, 5 bases. Germline-derived CDR1 and CDR2 are LNHDA and SQIVND (reference sequence). The CDR3 extends over 14 amino acids. V gave up 5 bases and J gave up 1 base, with 11 bases separating them. CDR3 protein: CASSLGLFQETQYF. CDR3 nucleotide sequence: TGTGCCAGTAGTCTAGGACTCTTCCAAGAGACCCAGTACTTC.

CDR3 region: CASSYAGRAGNNEQFF. The CDR3 DNA follows: TGTGCCAGCAGTTACGCAGGTCGAGCGGGGAACAATGAGCAGTTCTTC. V gene TRBV6-6 combines with J gene TRBJ2-1, with TRBD2 matching over 7 bases. Germline V gives CDR1 MNHNY, CDR2 SVGAGI (reference sequence). The length of the CDR3 is 16 residues. Trimming removed 2 bases from V and 5 bases from J; junction bases left unmatched: 9.